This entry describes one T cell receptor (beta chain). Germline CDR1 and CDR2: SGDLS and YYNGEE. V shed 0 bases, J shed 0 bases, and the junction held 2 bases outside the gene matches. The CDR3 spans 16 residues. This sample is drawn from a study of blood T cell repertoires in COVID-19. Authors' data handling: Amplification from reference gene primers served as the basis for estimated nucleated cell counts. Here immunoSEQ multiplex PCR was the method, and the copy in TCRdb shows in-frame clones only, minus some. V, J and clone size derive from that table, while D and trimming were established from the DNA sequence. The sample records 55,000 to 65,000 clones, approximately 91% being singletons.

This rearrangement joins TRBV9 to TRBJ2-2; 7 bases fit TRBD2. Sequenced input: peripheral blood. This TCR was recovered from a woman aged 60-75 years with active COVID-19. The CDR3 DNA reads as TGTGCCAGCAGCGTAGTTGCGGGAGCGAACACCGGGGAGCTGTTTTTT. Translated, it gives CASSVVAGANTGELFF.